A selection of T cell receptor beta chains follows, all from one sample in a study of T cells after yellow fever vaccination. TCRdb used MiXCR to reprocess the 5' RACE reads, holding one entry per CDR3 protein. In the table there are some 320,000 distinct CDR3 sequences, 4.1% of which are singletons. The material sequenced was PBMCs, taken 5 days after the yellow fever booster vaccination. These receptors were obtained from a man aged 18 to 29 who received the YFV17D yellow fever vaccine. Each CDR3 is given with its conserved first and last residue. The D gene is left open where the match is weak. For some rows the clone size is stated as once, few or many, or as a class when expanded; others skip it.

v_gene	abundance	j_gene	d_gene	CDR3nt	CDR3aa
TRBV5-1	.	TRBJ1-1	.	TGCGCCAGCAGCCCGGAACCAGGGGATGCTGAAGCTTTCTTT	CASSPEPGDAEAFF
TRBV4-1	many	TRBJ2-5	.	TGCGCCAGCAGCCAAGAAGGCCGCCTTCTGGGGACCCAGTACTTC	CASSQEGRLLGTQYF
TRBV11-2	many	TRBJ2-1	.	TGTGCCAGCAGCGAGGCAACGGTCTACAATGAGCAGTTCTTC	CASSEATVYNEQFF
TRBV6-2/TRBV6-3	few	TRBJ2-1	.	TGTGCCAGCAGTTACGTGGGGAATGAGCAGTTCTTC	CASSYVGNEQFF
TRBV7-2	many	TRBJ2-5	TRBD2	TGTGCCAGCAGCCCCCGAAGCGGGGGGGAGACCCAGTACTTC	CASSPRSGGETQYF
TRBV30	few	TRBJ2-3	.	TGTGCCTGGAGCCCAGGGTCACCCACAGATACGCAGTATTTT	CAWSPGSPTDTQYF
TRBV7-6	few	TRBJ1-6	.	TGTGCCAGCAGCACGGACCCACGGCAGGGGAGTTCACCCCTCCACTTT	CASSTDPRQGSSPLHF
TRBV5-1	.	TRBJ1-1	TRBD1	TGCGCCAGCAGCGGGACAGGGCTGCTTGAAGCTTTCTTT	CASSGTGLLEAFF
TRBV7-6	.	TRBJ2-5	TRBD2	TGTGCCAGCAGCCCAAGAGGCTGGACTAGCGGAGAGACCCAGTACTTC	CASSPRGWTSGETQYF
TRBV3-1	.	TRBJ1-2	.	TGTGCCAGCAGCCAAGCTGTGACATACTATGGCTACACCTTC	CASSQAVTYYGYTF
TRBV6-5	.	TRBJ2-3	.	TGTGCCAGCAGTTCACGACTCCCAGGCGCAGATACGCAGTATTTT	CASSSRLPGADTQYF
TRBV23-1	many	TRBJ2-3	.	TGCGCCAGCAGTCATCGGACCTCAGCTAGCACAGATACGCAGTATTTT	CASSHRTSASTDTQYF
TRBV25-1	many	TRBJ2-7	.	TGTGCCAGCAGTGAATCGGGGGAGGAGAACCCCTACGAGCAGTACTTC	CASSESGEENPYEQYF
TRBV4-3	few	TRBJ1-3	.	TGCGCCAGCAGCCAAGGGCGGCGGTTGGGAAACACCATATATTTT	CASSQGRRLGNTIYF
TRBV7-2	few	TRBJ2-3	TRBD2	TGTGCCAGCAGCCCGCGGGGCGGGGGGGCAGATACGCAGTATTTT	CASSPRGGGADTQYF
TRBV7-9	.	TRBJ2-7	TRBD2	TGTGCCAGCAGCTTTCCCAGGGCGGGGGACGGCTCCTACGAGCAGTACTTC	CASSFPRAGDGSYEQYF
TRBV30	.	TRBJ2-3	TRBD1	TGTGCCTGGAGCCCGGACAGGATCACAGATACGCAGTATTTT	CAWSPDRITDTQYF
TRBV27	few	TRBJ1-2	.	TGTGCCAGCAGCTTTTCGGATTATCACAGGGATCTGGAGGGCTACACCTTC	CASSFSDYHRDLEGYTF
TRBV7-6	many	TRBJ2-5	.	TGTGCCAGCAGCTTGGCATACCAAGAGACCCAGTACTTC	CASSLAYQETQYF
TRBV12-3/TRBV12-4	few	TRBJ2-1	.	TGTGCCAGCACCGGACGGAACTACAATGAGCAGTTCTTC	CASTGRNYNEQFF
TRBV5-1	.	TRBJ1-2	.	TGCGCCAGCAGCCAGTGGGGGGACGTTAACTATGGCTACACCTTC	CASSQWGDVNYGYTF
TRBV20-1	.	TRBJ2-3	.	TGCAGTGCTAGTACCTCTAGCACAGATACGCAGTATTTT	CSASTSSTDTQYF
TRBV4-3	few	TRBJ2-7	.	TGCGCCAGCAGCCCCACCGATAAGTCCTACGAGCAGTACTTC	CASSPTDKSYEQYF
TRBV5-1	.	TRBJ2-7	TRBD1	TGCGCCAGCAGCTCCCGGACAGGGGACTACGAGCAGTACTTC	CASSSRTGDYEQYF
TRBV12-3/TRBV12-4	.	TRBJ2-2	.	TGTGCCAGCAGCCGAGCCGGGACCACGAACACCGGGGAGCTGTTTTTT	CASSRAGTTNTGELFF
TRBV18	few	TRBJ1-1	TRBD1	TGTGCCAGCTCATCCAGGGGGCTGGAAGCTTTCTTT	CASSSRGLEAFF
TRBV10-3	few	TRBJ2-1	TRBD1	TGTGCCATCAGTGAGCCGACAGGGGAGAGGAATGAGCAGTTCTTC	CAISEPTGERNEQFF
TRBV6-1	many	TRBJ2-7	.	TGTGCCACCTCCCTTGCCGAGCAGTACTTC	CATSLAEQYF
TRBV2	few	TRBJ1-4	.	TGTGCCAGCAGTCCTCATGAAAAACTGTTTTTT	CASSPHEKLFF
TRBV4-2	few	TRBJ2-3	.	TGTGCCAGCAGCCAAGGCGACGAAGATACGCAGTATTTT	CASSQGDEDTQYF
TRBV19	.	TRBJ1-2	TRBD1	TGTGCCAGTACCTTGGGACAGGGTAACTATGGCTACACCTTC	CASTLGQGNYGYTF
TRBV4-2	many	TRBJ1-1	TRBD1	TGTGCCAGCAGCCCAGAAGACAGGGGGACTGAAGCTTTCTTT	CASSPEDRGTEAFF
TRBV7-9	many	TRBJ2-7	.	TGTGCCAGCAGCTTAGTCATACTCGGATACCACGAGCAGTACTTC	CASSLVILGYHEQYF
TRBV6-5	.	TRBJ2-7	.	TGTGCCAGCAGTTCGACTCCAGCCCTCTCCTACGAGCAGTACTTC	CASSSTPALSYEQYF
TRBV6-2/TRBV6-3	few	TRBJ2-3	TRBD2	TGTGCCAGCAGTTACGTACTAGCGGGGGGCTTACCACTCACAGATACGCAGTATTTT	CASSYVLAGGLPLTDTQYF
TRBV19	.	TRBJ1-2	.	TGTGCCAGTAGTAGCACAGGGATAGGGAGGTATGGCTACACCTTC	CASSSTGIGRYGYTF
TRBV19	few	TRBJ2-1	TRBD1	TGTGCCAGTAGTAGGGACAGGAGACTCGATGAGCAGTTCTTC	CASSRDRRLDEQFF
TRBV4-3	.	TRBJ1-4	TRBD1	TGCGCCAGCAGCCAGGACCGGGACAGGGGTGAAAAACTGTTTTTT	CASSQDRDRGEKLFF
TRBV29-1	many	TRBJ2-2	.	TGCAGCGTTGAAATTACGGCCACCGGGGAGCTGTTTTTT	CSVEITATGELFF
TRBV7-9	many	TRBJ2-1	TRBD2	TGTGCCAGCAGCTTATGGCTAGCGGGGTTCTACAATGAGCAGTTCTTC	CASSLWLAGFYNEQFF
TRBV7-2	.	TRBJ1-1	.	TGTGCCAGCAGCTTCACTATATCGAGAGGGCTTAACGTTGTGAACACTGAAGCTTTCTTT	CASSFTISRGLNVVNTEAFF
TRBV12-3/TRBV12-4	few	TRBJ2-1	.	TGTGCCAGCACTGCAGGGACCTCCTACGATGAGCAGTTCTTC	CASTAGTSYDEQFF
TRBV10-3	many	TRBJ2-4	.	TGTGCCATCAGTGAGACAGCCTCCCTAGCCAAAAACATTCAGTACTTC	CAISETASLAKNIQYF
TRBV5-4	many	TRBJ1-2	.	TGTGCCAGCACCATTGACATTGGTGGCTACACCTTC	CASTIDIGGYTF
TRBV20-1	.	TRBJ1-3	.	TGCAGTGCTCCCCGGACGGCCTCTGGAAACACCATATATTTT	CSAPRTASGNTIYF
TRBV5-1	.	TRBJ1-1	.	TGCGCCAGCAGCTTGGAGGCAGGACCGAGCACTGAAGCTTTCTTT	CASSLEAGPSTEAFF
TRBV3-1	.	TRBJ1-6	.	TGTGCCAGCAGCCAAGATTCAGGCTATAATTCACCCCTCCACTTT	CASSQDSGYNSPLHF
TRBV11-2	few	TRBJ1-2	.	TGTGCCAGCAGCTTCTCTTCGGGCTATGGCTACACCTTC	CASSFSSGYGYTF
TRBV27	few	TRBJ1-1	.	TGTGCCAGCATCCCGGGGGGGGCTTTCTTT	CASIPGGAFF
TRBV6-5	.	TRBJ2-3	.	TGTGCCAGCAGGGACACTTTCACAGATACGCAGTATTTT	CASRDTFTDTQYF
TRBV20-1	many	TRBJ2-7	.	TGCAGTGCTGAGACCCCGGGACTCCGGGGCGACGAGCAGTACTTC	CSAETPGLRGDEQYF